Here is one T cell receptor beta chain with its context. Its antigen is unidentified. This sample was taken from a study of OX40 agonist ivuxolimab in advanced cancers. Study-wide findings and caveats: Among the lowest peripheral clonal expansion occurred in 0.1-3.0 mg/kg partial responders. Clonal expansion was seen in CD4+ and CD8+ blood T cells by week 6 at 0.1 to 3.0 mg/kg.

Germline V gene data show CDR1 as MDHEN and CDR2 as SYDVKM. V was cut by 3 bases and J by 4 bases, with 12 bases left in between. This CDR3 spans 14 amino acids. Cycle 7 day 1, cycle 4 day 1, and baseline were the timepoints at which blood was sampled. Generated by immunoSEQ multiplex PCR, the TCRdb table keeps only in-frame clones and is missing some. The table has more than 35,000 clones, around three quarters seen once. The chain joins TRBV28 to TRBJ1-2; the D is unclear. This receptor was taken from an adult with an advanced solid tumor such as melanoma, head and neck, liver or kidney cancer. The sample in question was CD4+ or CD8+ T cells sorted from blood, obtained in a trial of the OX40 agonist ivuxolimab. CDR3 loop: CASSFPDVPYGYTF. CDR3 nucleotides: TGTGCCAGCAGTTTCCCGGACGTGCCCTATGGCTACACCTTC.